This T cell receptor beta chain was found in a study of T cell changes during pregnancy in multiple sclerosis. V lost 1 base and J lost 2; bases outside the gene matches: 7. The CDR3 covers 17 residues. The germline V gene encodes CDR1 SGHTA and CDR2 FQGNSA. The table came from immunoSEQ multiplex PCR; TCRdb's copy has only in-frame clones and leaves some out. Of roughly 53,000 clones in the sample, about nine tenths were seen once. Sequencing was performed on CD8+ T cells from peripheral blood mononuclear cells, taken before pregnancy. The rearrangement uses TRBV7-2 and TRBJ2-1; 8 bases line up with TRBD2. The receptor comes from a female donor with multiple sclerosis, enrolled in a pregnancy study. The CDR3 nucleotides are TGTGCCAGCAGCTTAGAGGGTGGGCGGGGGGCCTACAATGAGCAGTTCTTC. It yields the protein CASSLEGGRGAYNEQFF.